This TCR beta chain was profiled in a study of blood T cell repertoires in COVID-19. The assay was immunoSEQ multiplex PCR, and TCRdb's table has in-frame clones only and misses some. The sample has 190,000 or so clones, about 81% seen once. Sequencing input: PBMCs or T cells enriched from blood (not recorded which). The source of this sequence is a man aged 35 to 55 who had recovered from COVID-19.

The chain's CDR3 is CASSSGQRNTIYF. CDR3 DNA sequence: TGCGCCAGCAGCTCAGGGCAGAGAAACACCATATATTTT. This chain joins TRBV5-1 and TRBJ1-3; D is possibly TRBD1 (5 bases). This CDR3 contains 13 residues. The V gene lost 3 bases and the J gene lost 5 bases, with 9 bases spanning the gap. Germline V CDR1 and CDR2: SGHRS, YFSETQ.